The rows below give T cell receptor beta chains drawn from one sample of a study of CXCR4 blockade with PD-1 therapy in pancreatic cancer. Assay: immunoSEQ multiplex PCR; the TCRdb copy retains only in-frame clones and omits some. The sample holds roughly 15,000 clones, about 72% seen once. Sequenced sample: tumor tissue. These receptors came from a human donor with pancreatic ductal adenocarcinoma. Both conserved end residues are part of each CDR3. A D gene is named only where the DNA matches it firmly. Rows give clone size only sometimes, using once, few, many, or a class for an expanded clone.

TRBV18,NA,NA,15,TRBJ2-2,CASSPPMGNTGELFF,TGTGCCAGCTCACCACCGATGGGGAACACCGGGGAGCTGTTTTTT
TRBV28,NA,NA,16,TRBJ2-1,CASSLSSITGGNEQFF,TGTGCCAGCAGTTTATCGAGTATAACCGGGGGCAATGAGCAGTTCTTC
TRBV6-7,few,NA,16,TRBJ2-7,CASSSLGGRSPYEQYF,TGTGCCAGCAGTTCACTCGGAGGCAGGAGTCCCTACGAGCAGTACTTC
TRBV28,NA,NA,12,TRBJ2-7,CASMSSPPEQYF,TGTGCCAGCATGTCCTCGCCGCCCGAGCAGTACTTC
TRBV19,few,NA,13,TRBJ1-4,CASTAGVGEKLFF,TGTGCCAGTACAGCGGGGGTTGGGGAAAAACTGTTTTTT
TRBV7-6,NA,TRBD1,15,TRBJ1-1,CASSQTQGMNTEAFF,TGTGCCAGCAGCCAAACACAGGGGATGAACACTGAAGCTTTCTTT
TRBV29-1,NA,TRBD2,13,TRBJ2-3,CSVGLAGTDTQYF,TGCAGCGTCGGACTAGCGGGGACAGATACGCAGTATTTT
TRBV6-8,NA,TRBD2,16,TRBJ2-1,CASSLAGVLAYNEQFF,TGTGCCAGCAGTCTAGCGGGAGTTTTAGCCTACAATGAGCAGTTCTTC
TRBV28,NA,NA,14,TRBJ1-1,CASSFGTKNTEAFF,TGTGCCAGCAGTTTTGGCACCAAGAACACTGAAGCTTTCTTT
TRBV28,NA,TRBD2,15,TRBJ2-2,CASTPGLAGTGELFF,TGTGCCAGCACCCCAGGACTAGCGGGGACCGGGGAGCTGTTTTTT
TRBV6-8,NA,NA,14,TRBJ2-3,CASSYIKKTDTQYF,TGTGCCAGCAGTTACATCAAAAAGACAGATACGCAGTATTTT
TRBV15,NA,NA,17,TRBJ2-1,CATSDGETRDPINEQFF,TGTGCCACCTCCGATGGTGAGACGCGGGATCCCATCAATGAGCAGTTCTTC
TRBV6-8,NA,NA,14,TRBJ2-3,CASSYKAATDTQYF,TGTGCCAGCAGTTACAAGGCGGCCACAGATACGCAGTATTTT
TRBV25-1,NA,TRBD1,14,TRBJ2-7,CASSGGQGRYEQYF,TGTGCCAGCAGTGGGGGACAGGGGAGATACGAGCAGTACTTC
TRBV19,once,NA,16,TRBJ2-2,CASRIGGDTNTGELFF,TGTGCCAGTAGGATCGGGGGAGACACGAACACCGGGGAGCTGTTTTTT
TRBV19,NA,TRBD2,13,TRBJ2-7,CASSHLAGREQYF,TGTGCCAGTAGTCATCTAGCGGGCCGGGAGCAGTACTTC
TRBV6-8,once,NA,14,TRBJ2-5,CASSWIGGLETQYF,TGTGCCAGCAGTTGGATTGGAGGGTTGGAGACCCAGTACTTC
TRBV28,NA,NA,16,TRBJ1-1,CASSLRPGAPNTEAFF,TGTGCCAGCAGTTTAAGGCCGGGGGCGCCGAACACTGAAGCTTTCTTT
TRBV28,NA,NA,13,TRBJ1-1,CASTPPMNTEAFF,TGTGCCAGTACCCCACCTATGAACACTGAAGCTTTCTTT
TRBV28,NA,NA,13,TRBJ1-5,CASENSLNQPQHF,TGTGCGAGCGAGAACAGTCTTAATCAGCCCCAGCATTTT
TRBV29-1,once,NA,12,TRBJ2-3,CSVVSGIDTQYF,TGCAGCGTTGTCAGTGGGATAGATACGCAGTATTTT
TRBV29-1,NA,NA,12,TRBJ2-1,CSVEGLYNEQFF,TGCAGCGTTGAGGGGCTCTACAATGAGCAGTTCTTC
TRBV28,NA,TRBD1,12,TRBJ2-5,CASSDRAETQYF,TGTGCCAGCAGTGACAGGGCAGAGACCCAGTACTTC
TRBV28,NA,NA,16,TRBJ2-1,CASLGTRTKLYNEQFF,TGTGCCAGCCTTGGGACTCGAACAAAACTCTACAATGAGCAGTTCTTC
TRBV9,NA,NA,13,TRBJ2-1,CASSTFDDNEQFF,TGTGCCAGCAGCACCTTCGACGACAATGAGCAGTTCTTC
TRBV23-1,once,TRBD1,17,TRBJ1-5,CASSLSPRTGDNQPQHF,TGCGCCAGCAGCTTATCCCCCCGGACAGGGGACAATCAGCCCCAGCATTTT
TRBV11-3,NA,TRBD1,15,TRBJ2-2,CASRGTGRDTGELFF,TGTGCCAGCAGGGGGACAGGGAGGGACACCGGGGAGCTGTTTTTT
TRBV14,NA,NA,16,TRBJ2-3,CASSPASAIRTDTQYF,TGTGCCAGCAGCCCTGCTTCGGCCATCCGCACAGATACGCAGTATTTT
TRBV29-1,NA,NA,12,TRBJ2-5,CSVTWVLETQYF,TGCAGCGTGACCTGGGTTCTGGAGACCCAGTACTTC
TRBV19,NA,TRBD1,14,TRBJ2-7,CASIGDRAGYEQYF,TGTGCCAGTATAGGGGACAGGGCGGGTTACGAGCAGTACTTC
TRBV19,few,TRBD1,15,TRBJ1-2,CASSPGTGGSYGYTF,TGTGCCAGTAGTCCCGGGACAGGGGGTTCCTATGGCTACACCTTC
TRBV29-1,NA,NA,12,TRBJ2-7,CSVEAGLYEQYF,TGCAGCGTTGAGGCAGGGCTCTACGAGCAGTACTTC
TRBV19,NA,TRBD2,14,TRBJ2-1,CASTAGGLSNEQFF,TGTGCCAGTACAGCGGGAGGGCTTAGCAATGAGCAGTTCTTC
TRBV18,NA,TRBD1,16,TRBJ1-4,CASSPRQGTTNEKLFF,TGTGCCAGCTCACCCCGACAGGGGACGACTAATGAAAAACTGTTTTTT
TRBV6-7,few,NA,15,TRBJ2-3,CASSTPGPSTDTQYF,TGTGCCAGCAGTACTCCGGGACCTAGCACAGATACGCAGTATTTT
TRBV19,NA,NA,19,TRBJ2-5,CASSTLGADAQETGETQYF,TGTGCCAGTAGTACCCTAGGGGCGGATGCACAAGAGACGGGCGAGACCCAGTACTTC
TRBV28,NA,NA,12,TRBJ1-1,CASRGTVRRAFF,TGTGCCAGCAGGGGGACCGTAAGGCGAGCTTTCTTT
TRBV19,NA,NA,13,TRBJ2-5,CASSNLGRETQYF,TGTGCCAGTAGCAACCTGGGCCGGGAGACCCAGTACTTC
TRBV19,NA,NA,13,TRBJ1-3,CATTTRNGNTIYF,TGTGCCACAACTACAAGGAATGGAAACACCATATATTTT
TRBV28,few,TRBD1,15,TRBJ1-4,CASRGRQGAGEKLFF,TGTGCCAGCCGGGGACGGCAGGGGGCAGGTGAAAAACTGTTTTTT
TRBV19,NA,NA,16,TRBJ2-1,CASSISGQGLHNEQFF,TGTGCCAGTAGTATCTCAGGACAAGGATTACACAATGAGCAGTTCTTC
TRBV28,NA,TRBD1,15,TRBJ2-5,CASSFFQGARETQYF,TGTGCCAGCAGTTTTTTCCAGGGGGCTAGAGAGACCCAGTACTTC
TRBV19,NA,TRBD2,17,TRBJ2-1,CASSRRLAASSYNEQFF,TGTGCCAGTAGTAGAAGACTAGCGGCAAGCTCCTACAATGAGCAGTTCTTC
TRBV12-5,NA,NA,13,TRBJ2-7,CASGLSGTSEQYF,TGTGCTAGTGGTTTGTCTGGCACGAGCGAGCAGTACTTC
TRBV19,NA,TRBD2,18,TRBJ2-4,CASSIVAGLTTSKNIQYF,TGTGCCAGTAGTATAGTAGCGGGACTCACTACGAGCAAAAACATTCAGTACTTC
TRBV28,NA,NA,14,TRBJ2-2,CASRLGGLTGELFF,TGTGCCAGCAGGTTAGGGGGGTTGACCGGGGAGCTGTTTTTT
TRBV6-8,few,TRBD1,18,TRBJ2-2,CASSYSVLSTGGLGELFF,TGTGCCAGCAGTTACTCGGTCCTCTCTACAGGGGGCCTCGGGGAGCTGTTTTTT
TRBV19,NA,NA,13,TRBJ1-5,CASSGNRDQPQHF,TGTGCCAGTAGTGGGAACAGGGACCAGCCCCAGCATTTT
TRBV27,once,NA,14,TRBJ1-4,CASSPRQSNEKLFF,TGTGCCAGCAGTCCCCGACAGTCTAATGAAAAACTGTTTTTT
TRBV11-3,medium-sized,TRBD2,17,TRBJ2-1,CASSPQGTSGSAEGQFF,TGTGCCAGCAGCCCGCAAGGGACTAGCGGGAGCGCCGAGGGACAGTTCTTC
TRBV11-3,many,NA,14,TRBJ2-7,CASSLINSASEQYF,TGTGCCAGCAGCCTCATTAATTCAGCGAGCGAGCAGTACTTC
TRBV28,NA,NA,15,TRBJ1-1,CASSPLGGAGTEAFF,TGTGCCAGCAGCCCTCTGGGAGGGGCGGGCACTGAAGCTTTCTTT
TRBV18,NA,NA,12,TRBJ2-7,CASCEAPYEQYF,TGTGCCAGCTGCGAGGCCCCCTACGAGCAGTACTTC
TRBV28,NA,NA,14,TRBJ1-4,CASSLRWSNEKLFF,TGTGCCAGCAGTTTACGTTGGTCTAATGAAAAACTGTTTTTT
TRBV11-1,NA,TRBD1,15,TRBJ2-1,CASSSSTGGGWMKFF,TGTGCCAGCAGCTCCTCGACAGGGGGCGGATGGATGAAGTTCTTC
TRBV28,NA,NA,13,TRBJ2-7,CASSLVTLYEQYF,TGTGCCAGCAGTTTAGTGACACTCTACGAGCAGTACTTC
TRBV19,NA,TRBD1,17,TRBJ1-1,CAILRTGSLNPGTEAFF,TGTGCCATACTCAGGACAGGGTCCCTCAACCCGGGCACTGAAGCTTTCTTT
TRBV5-1,NA,NA,14,TRBJ2-1,CASSFVGDYNEQFF,TGCGCCAGCAGCTTTGTGGGTGACTACAATGAGCAGTTCTTC
TRBV19,NA,NA,14,TRBJ2-7,CASSPGTVPYEQYF,TGTGCCAGTAGTCCGGGGACCGTACCTTACGAGCAGTACTTC